The 12 T cell receptor beta chains given below trace back to one sample, sequenced in a study of T cell repertoires in cytomegalovirus infection. The antigens for these receptors are not known. TCRdb reprocessed the reads via MiXCR and lists one record per CDR3 protein. The sample records approximately 280,000 distinct CDR3 sequences, 22% being singletons. The specimen comprised cultured PBMCs, sampled from culture after CMV antigen stimulation. These receptors originate from a human donor in good health (CMV status not recorded). Some clones in this sample may be carry-over from other donors' samples.

Many counts were recorded for this clonotype. The rearrangement uses TRBV7-2 and TRBJ2-7; a possible D gene is TRBD2 (5 bases). V was trimmed by 4 bases and J by 1 base, leaving 11 bases between them. The CDR3 is 14 residues long. Germline CDR1 is SGHTA and CDR2 is FQGNSA. The CDR3 DNA sequence: TGTGCCAGCAGCTCGGATGGGAGTTCCTACGAGCAGTACGTC. Its translation: CASSSDGSSYEQYV.

The table lists this clonotype with a few counts. The chain recombines TRBV11-2 with TRBJ1-1; TRBD1 is a possible D gene (6 bases). The CDR3 has 16 residues. Germline values: CDR1 SGHAT, CDR2 FQNNGV. The V gene lost 8 bases and the J gene lost 4 bases, with 23 bases spanning the gap. The CDR3 spells CASRGSGGLGGTEAFF. The CDR3 coding sequence is TGTGCCAGCCGGGGGTCTGGAGGGTTAGGGGGCACTGAAGCTTTCTTT.

The chain is built from TRBV4-1 and TRBJ2-1; no clear D. CDR1 is MGHRA and CDR2 is YSYEKL in the germline V gene. Trimming shortened V by 1 base and J by 0 bases, and 7 bases separated the two germline ends. CDR3 length equals 15 residues. CDR3 protein: CASSQGSSSYNEQFF. In DNA, the CDR3 is TGCGCCAGCAGCCAAGGATCGAGCTCCTACAATGAGCAGTTCTTC.

This clonotype appeared many times. The genes are TRBV5-1 and TRBJ2-7; TRBD1 agrees at 8 bases. Germline V gene lookup returns CDR1 SGHRS and CDR2 YFSETQ. CDR3 length equals 15 residues. With 2 bases clipped from V and 6 bases from J, the junction kept 10 bases outside the gene matches. The CDR3 here is CASSFTGQGTGEQYF. CDR3 nucleotide sequence: TGCGCCAGCAGCTTCACCGGACAGGGAACGGGCGAGCAGTACTTC.

The chain carries TRBV29-1 and TRBJ1-1; D is ambiguous. The CDR3 contains 10 residues. Germline lookup yields CDR1 SQVTM and CDR2 ANQGSEA. Trimming removed 7 bases at V and 0 bases at J, with 3 bases between. CDR3 nucleotides: TGCAGCGCCTTGAACACTGAAGCTTTCTTT. This encodes CSALNTEAFF.

This clonotype was observed a handful of times. The J gene is TRBJ1-4, the V gene TRBV6-1; possible D gene TRBD1, 5 bases. V was shortened by 6 bases and J by 8 bases, with 16 bases between the two germline ends. Germline CDR1 and CDR2: MNHNS and SASEGT. CDR3 length: 14 amino acids. Written as DNA, the CDR3 is TGTGCCAGCAGAGACCCGGGACGGGGAGAAAAACTGTTTTTT. It yields the protein CASRDPGRGEKLFF.

The V gene is TRBV27, the J gene TRBJ2-2; D remains ambiguous. Germline V CDR1 and CDR2: MNHEY, SMNVEV (reference sequence). The CDR3 is 14 residues long. V was trimmed by 6 bases and J by 6 bases, leaving 14 bases between them. For the CDR3, the DNA is TGTGCCAGCAGGGGCGATAGGGTGGCCGGGGAGCTGTTTTTT. Translated: CASRGDRVAGELFF.

This clonotype was counted a few times. The V gene is TRBV6-2 or TRBV6-3, the J gene TRBJ1-5, with 8 bases lining up with TRBD1. CDR1 MNHEY and CDR2 SVGEGT come from the germline V gene. Trimming took 2 bases from V and 0 from J; bases not matched to a gene: 12. The CDR3 length is 19 residues. The CDR3 here is CASSYGLLTGALSNQPQHF. Here the CDR3 DNA reads TGTGCCAGCAGTTACGGGCTCCTGACAGGGGCACTTAGCAATCAGCCCCAGCATTTT.

The table lists this clonotype with a few counts. The chain uses TRBV24-1 and TRBJ2-6, with D perhaps matching TRBD2 (6 bases). The germline CDR1 and CDR2 sequences are KGHDR and SFDVKD. The CDR3 is 14 amino acids. V lost 9 bases, J lost 2 bases, and 10 bases lay in between. CDR3 sequence reads: CATGGGPGANVLTF. CDR3 in DNA: TGTGCCACCGGGGGAGGACCTGGGGCCAACGTCCTGACTTTC.

This clonotype was observed many times. The chain uses TRBV7-2 and TRBJ1-3, with unresolved D. Germline loops: CDR1 SGHTA, CDR2 FQGNSA. CDR3 size: 15 residues. V was clipped by 3 bases and J by 4 bases, with 13 bases between them. The CDR3 coding sequence is TGTGCCAGCAGCTTTAGGGCGTCGGAAGGAAACACCATATATTTT. Its translation: CASSFRASEGNTIYF.

This clonotype was seen at least ten times. This sequence joins TRBV5-1 and TRBJ1-1, with unresolved D. The germline V gene has CDR1 SGHRS and CDR2 YFSETQ. Deletions cut 0 bases from V and 3 bases from J, with 9 bases between. The CDR3 contains 14 residues. The CDR3 is CASSLVGLDTEAFF. The CDR3 region has the DNA TGCGCCAGCAGCTTGGTAGGATTAGACACTGAAGCTTTCTTT.

This clonotype was counted only a few times. The rearrangement joins TRBV4-1 to TRBJ2-1; TRBD2 matches 7 bases. J lost 2 bases, V lost 1 base, and 5 bases had no gene match. The length of the CDR3 is 16 residues. The germline V gene has CDR1 MGHRA and CDR2 YSYEKL. CDR3: CASSQGEGGPYNEQFF. CDR3 DNA: TGCGCCAGCAGCCAAGGGGAGGGCGGACCCTACAATGAGCAGTTCTTC.